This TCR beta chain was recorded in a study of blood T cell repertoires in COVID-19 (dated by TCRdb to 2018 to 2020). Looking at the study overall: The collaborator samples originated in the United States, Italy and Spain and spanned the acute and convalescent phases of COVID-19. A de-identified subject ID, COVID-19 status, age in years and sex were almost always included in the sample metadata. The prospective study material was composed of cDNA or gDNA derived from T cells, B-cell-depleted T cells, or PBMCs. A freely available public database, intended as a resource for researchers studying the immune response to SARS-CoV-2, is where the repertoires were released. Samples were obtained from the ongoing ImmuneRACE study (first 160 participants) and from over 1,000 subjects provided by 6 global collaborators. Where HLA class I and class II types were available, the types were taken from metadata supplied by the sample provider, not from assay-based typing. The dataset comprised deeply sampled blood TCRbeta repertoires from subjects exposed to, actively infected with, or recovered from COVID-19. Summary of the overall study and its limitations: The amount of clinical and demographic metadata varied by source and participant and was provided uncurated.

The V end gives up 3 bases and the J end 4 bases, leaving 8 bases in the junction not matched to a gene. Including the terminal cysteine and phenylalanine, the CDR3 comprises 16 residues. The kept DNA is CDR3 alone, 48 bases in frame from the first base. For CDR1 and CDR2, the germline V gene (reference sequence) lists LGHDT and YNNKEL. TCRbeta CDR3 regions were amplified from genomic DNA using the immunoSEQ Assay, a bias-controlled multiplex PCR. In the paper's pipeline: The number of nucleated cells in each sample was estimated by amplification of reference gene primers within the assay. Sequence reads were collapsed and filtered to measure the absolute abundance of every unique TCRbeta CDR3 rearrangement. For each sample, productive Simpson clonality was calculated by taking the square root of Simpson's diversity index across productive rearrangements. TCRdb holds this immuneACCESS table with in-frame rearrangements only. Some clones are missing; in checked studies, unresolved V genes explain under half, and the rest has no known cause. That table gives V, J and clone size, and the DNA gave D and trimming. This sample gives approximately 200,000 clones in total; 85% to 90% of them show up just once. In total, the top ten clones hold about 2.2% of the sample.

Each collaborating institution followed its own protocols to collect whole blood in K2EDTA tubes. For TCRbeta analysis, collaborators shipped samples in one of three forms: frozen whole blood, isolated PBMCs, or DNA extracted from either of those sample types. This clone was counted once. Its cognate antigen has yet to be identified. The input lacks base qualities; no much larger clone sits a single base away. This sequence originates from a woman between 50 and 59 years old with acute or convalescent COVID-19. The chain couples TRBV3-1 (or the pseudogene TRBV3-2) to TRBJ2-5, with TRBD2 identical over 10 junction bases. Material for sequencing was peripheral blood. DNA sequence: TGTGCCAGCAGCCACCGGACTAGCGGAGGATCAGAGACCCAGTACTTC. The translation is CASSHRTSGGSETQYF.